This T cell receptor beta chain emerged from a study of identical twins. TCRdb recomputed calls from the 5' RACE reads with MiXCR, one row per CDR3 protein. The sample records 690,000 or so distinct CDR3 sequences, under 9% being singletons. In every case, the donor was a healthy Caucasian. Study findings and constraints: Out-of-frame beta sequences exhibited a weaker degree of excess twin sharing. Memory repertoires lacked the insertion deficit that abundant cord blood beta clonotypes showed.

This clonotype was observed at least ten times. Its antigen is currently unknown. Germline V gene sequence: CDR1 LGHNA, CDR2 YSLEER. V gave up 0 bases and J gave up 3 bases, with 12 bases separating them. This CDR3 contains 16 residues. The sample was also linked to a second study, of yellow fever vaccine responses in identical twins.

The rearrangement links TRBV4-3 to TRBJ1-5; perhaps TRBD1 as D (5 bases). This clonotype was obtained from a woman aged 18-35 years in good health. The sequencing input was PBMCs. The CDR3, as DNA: TGCGCCAGCAGCCAAGATAGGCAGGGCTTCAATCAGCCCCAGCATTTT. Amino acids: CASSQDRQGFNQPQHF.